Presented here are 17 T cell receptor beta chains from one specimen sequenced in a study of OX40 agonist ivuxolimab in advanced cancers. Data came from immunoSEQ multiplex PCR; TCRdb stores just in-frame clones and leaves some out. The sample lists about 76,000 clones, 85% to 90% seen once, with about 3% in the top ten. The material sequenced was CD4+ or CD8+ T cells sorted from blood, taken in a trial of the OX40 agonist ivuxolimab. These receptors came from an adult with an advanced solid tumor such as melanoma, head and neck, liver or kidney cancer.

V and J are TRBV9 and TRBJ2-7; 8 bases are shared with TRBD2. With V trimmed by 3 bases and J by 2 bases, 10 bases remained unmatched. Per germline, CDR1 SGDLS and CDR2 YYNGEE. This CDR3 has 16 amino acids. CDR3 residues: CASSERGGLGTYEQYF. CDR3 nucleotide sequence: TGTGCCAGCAGCGAAAGGGGGGGACTAGGGACCTACGAGCAGTACTTC. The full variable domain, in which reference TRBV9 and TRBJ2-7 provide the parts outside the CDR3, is DSGVTQTPKHLITATGQRVTLRCSPRSGDLSVYWYQQSLDQGLQFLIQYYNGEERAKGNILERFSAQQFPDLHSELNLSSLELGDSALYFCASSERGGLGTYEQYFGPGTRLTVT.

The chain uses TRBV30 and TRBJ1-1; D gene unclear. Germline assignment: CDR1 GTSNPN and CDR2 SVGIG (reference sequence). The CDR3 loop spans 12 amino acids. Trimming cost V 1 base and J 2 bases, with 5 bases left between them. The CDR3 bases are TGTGCCTGGAGTGAGGGTAACACTGAAGCTTTCTTT. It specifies CAWSEGNTEAFF.

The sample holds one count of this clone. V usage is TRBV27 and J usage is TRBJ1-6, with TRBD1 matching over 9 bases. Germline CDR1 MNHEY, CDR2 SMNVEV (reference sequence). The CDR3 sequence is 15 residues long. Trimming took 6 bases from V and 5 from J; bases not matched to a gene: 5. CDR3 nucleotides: TGTGCCAGCAGCAACGGACAGGGGAATAATTCACCCCTCCACTTT. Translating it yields CASSNGQGNNSPLHF.

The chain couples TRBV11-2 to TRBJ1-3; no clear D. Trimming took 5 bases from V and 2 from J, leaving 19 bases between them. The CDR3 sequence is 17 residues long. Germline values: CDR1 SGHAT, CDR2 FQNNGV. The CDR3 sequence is CASSLSRSRSPGNTIYF. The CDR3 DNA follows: TGTGCCAGCAGCCTCTCGAGGTCGCGGTCGCCTGGAAACACCATATATTTT.

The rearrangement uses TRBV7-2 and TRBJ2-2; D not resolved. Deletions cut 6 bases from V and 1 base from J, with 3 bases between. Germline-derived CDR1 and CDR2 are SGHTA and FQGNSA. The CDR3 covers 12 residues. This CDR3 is CASRLNTGELFF. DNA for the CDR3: TGTGCCAGCAGACTGAACACCGGGGAGCTGTTTTTT.

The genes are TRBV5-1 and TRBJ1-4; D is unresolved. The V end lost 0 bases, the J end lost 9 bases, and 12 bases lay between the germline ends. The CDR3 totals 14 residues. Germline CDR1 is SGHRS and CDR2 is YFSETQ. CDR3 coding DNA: TGCGCCAGCAGCTTGGGGGAACAAATGAAAAAACTGTTTTTT. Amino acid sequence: CASSLGEQMKKLFF.

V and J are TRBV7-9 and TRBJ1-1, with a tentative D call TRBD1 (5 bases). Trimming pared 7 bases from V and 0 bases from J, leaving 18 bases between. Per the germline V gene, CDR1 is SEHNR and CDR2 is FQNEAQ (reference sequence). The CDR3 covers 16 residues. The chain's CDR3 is CASNFWRQGVNTEAFF. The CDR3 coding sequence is TGTGCCAGCAACTTCTGGAGGCAGGGTGTGAACACTGAAGCTTTCTTT. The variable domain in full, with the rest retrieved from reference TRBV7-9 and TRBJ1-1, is DTGVSQNPRHKITKRGQNVTFRCDPISEHNRLYWYRQTLGQGPEFLTYFQNEAQLEKSRLLSDRFSAERPKGSFSTLEIQRTEQGDSAMYLCASNFWRQGVNTEAFFGQGTRLTVV.

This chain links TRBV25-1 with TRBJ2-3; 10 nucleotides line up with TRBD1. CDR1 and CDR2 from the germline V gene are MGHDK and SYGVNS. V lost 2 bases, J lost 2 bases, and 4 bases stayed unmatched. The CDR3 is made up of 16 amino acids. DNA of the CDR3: TGTGCCAGCAGTGAACCCGGGACAGGGGACACAGATACGCAGTATTTT. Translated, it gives CASSEPGTGDTDTQYF.

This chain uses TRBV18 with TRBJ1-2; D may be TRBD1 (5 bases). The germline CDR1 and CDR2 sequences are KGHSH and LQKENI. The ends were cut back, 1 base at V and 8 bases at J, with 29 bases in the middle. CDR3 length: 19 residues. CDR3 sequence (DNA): TGTGCCAGCTCACCACAGCTAACATCGCATCGGGCTCAGGGAATCGGCTACACCTTC. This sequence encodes CASSPQLTSHRAQGIGYTF.

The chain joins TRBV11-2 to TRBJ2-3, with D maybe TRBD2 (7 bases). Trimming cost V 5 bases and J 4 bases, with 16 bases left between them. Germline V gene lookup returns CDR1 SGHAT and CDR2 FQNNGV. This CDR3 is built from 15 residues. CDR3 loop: CASSPTRGRADTQYF. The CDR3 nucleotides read TGTGCCAGCAGCCCGACGAGGGGGAGGGCAGATACGCAGTATTTT.

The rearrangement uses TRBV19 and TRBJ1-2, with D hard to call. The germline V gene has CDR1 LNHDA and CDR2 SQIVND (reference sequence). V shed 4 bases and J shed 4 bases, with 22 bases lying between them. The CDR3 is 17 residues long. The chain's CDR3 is CASSKLALEGGGYGYTF. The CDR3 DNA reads TGTGCCAGTAGTAAGTTGGCGTTGGAGGGAGGCGGCTATGGCTACACCTTC.

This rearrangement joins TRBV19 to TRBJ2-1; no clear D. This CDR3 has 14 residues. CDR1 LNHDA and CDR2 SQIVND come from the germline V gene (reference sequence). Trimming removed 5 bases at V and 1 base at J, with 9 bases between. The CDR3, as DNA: TGTGCCAGTAGTCTTGGTCGGTCCTACAATGAGCAGTTCTTC. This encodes CASSLGRSYNEQFF.

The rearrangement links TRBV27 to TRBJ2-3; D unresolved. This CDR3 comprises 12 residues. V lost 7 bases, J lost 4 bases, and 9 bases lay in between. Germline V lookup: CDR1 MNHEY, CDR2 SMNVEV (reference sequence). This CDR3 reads CASIGRADTQYF. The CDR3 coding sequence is TGTGCCAGCATCGGACGGGCAGATACGCAGTATTTT.

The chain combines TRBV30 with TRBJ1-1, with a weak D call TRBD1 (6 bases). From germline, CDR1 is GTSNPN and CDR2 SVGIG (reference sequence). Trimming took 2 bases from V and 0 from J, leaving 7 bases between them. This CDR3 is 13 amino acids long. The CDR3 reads CAWSRQVNTEAFF. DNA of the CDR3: TGTGCCTGGAGTCGACAGGTGAACACTGAAGCTTTCTTT.

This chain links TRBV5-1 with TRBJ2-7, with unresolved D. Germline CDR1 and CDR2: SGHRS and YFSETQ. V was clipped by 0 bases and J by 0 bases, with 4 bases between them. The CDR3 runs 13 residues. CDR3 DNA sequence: TGCGCCAGCAGCTTGGCCCCCTCCTACGAGCAGTACTTC. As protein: CASSLAPSYEQYF.

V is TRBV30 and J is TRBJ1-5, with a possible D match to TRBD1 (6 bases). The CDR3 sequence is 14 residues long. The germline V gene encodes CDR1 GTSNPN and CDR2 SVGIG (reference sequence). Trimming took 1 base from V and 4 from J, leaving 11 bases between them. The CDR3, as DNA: TGTGCCTGGAGTGCGGGGGGCCTGAATCAGCCCCAGCATTTT. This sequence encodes CAWSAGGLNQPQHF. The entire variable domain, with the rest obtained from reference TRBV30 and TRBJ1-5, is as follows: SQTIHQWPATLVQPVGSPLSLECTVEGTSNPNLYWYRQAAGRGLQLLFYSVGIGQISSEVPQNLSASRPQDRQFILSSKKLLLSDSGFYLCAWSAGGLNQPQHFGDGTRLSIL.

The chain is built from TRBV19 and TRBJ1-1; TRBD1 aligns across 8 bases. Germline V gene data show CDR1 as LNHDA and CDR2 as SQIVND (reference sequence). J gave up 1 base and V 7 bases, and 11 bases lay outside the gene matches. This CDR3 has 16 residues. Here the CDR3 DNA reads TGTGCCAGTAATTTCCGGGACAGGTTATCGAACACTGAAGCTTTCTTT. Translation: CASNFRDRLSNTEAFF.